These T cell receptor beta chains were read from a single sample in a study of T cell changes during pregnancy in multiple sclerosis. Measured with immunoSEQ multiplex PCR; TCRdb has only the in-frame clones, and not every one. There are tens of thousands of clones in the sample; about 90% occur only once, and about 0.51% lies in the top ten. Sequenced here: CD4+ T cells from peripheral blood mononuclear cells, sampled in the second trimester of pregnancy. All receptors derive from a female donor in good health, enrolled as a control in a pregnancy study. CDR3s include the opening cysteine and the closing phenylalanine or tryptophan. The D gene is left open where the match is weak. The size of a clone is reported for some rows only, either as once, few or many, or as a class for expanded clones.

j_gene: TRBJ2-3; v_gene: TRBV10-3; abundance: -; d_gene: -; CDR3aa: CAISVEGTDTQYF; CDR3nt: TGTGCCATCAGTGTAGAGGGCACAGATACGCAGTATTTT
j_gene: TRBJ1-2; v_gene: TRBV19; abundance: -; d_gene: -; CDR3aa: CASSLGREHYGYTF; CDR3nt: TGTGCCAGTAGTCTTGGCAGGGAACACTATGGCTACACCTTC
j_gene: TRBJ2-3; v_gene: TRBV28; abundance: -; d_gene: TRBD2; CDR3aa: CASSPTWVRDSGYQGTQYF; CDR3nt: TGTGCCAGCAGCCCCACCTGGGTCCGGGATAGCGGGTACCAGGGTACGCAGTATTTT
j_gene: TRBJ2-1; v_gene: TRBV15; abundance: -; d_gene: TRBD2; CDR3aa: CATSDPAGGSYNEQFF; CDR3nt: TGTGCCACCAGCGACCCAGCGGGAGGCTCCTACAATGAGCAGTTCTTC
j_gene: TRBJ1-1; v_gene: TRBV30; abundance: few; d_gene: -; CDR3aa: CASHLGPFHEAFF; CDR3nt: TGTGCCTCACATCTAGGTCCCTTCCATGAAGCTTTCTTT
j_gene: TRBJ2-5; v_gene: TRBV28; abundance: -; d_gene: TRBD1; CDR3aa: CASSLAPRDRRETQYF; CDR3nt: TGTGCCAGCAGTTTAGCGCCCCGGGACAGGAGGGAGACCCAGTACTTC
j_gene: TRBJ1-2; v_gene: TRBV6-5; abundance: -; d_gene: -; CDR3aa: CASGANYGYTF; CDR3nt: TGTGCCAGCGGGGCAAACTATGGCTACACCTTC
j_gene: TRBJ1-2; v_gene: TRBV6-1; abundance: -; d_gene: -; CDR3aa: CASSEGWGGDAPYGYTF; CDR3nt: TGTGCCAGCAGTGAAGGATGGGGGGGGGACGCCCCCTATGGCTACACCTTC
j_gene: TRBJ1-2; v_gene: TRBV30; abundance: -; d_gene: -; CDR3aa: CAWSIDRLYGYTF; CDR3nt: TGTGCCTGGAGTATAGACAGACTCTATGGCTACACCTTC
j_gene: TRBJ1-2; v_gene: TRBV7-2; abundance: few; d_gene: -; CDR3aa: CASSLIGPYGYTF; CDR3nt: TGTGCCAGCAGCTTAATTGGGCCCTATGGCTACACCTTC
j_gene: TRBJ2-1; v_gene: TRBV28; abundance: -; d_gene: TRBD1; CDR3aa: CASSLRGQGRRGWNEQFF; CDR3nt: TGTGCCAGCAGTTTACGGGGACAGGGGAGGAGGGGGTGGAATGAGCAGTTCTTC
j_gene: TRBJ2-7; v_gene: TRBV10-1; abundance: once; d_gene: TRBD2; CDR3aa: CASSVSGKREQYF; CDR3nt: TGCGCCAGCAGTGTGAGCGGGAAACGCGAGCAGTACTTC
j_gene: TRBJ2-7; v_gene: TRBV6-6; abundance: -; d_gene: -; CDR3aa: CASSYSWRVQSYEQYF; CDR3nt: TGTGCCAGCAGTTACTCTTGGCGGGTTCAGTCCTACGAGCAGTACTTC
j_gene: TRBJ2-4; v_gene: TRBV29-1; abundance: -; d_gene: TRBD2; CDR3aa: CSARLAGAQNIQYF; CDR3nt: TGCAGCGCAAGACTAGCGGGGGCCCAAAACATTCAGTACTTC
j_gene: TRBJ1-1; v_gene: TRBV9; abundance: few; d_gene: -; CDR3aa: CASSVVGGLTVNTEAFF; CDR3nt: TGTGCCAGCAGCGTAGTCGGGGGGCTGACAGTGAACACTGAAGCTTTCTTT
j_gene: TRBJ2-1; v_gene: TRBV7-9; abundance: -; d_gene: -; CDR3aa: CASSFLVNSFSNEQFF; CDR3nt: TGTGCCAGCAGTTTTTTAGTTAACAGTTTTTCCAATGAGCAGTTCTTC
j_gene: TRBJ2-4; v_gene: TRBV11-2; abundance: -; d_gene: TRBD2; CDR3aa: CASTLSGGTNIQYF; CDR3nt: TGTGCCAGCACCTTAAGCGGGGGGACAAACATTCAGTACTTC
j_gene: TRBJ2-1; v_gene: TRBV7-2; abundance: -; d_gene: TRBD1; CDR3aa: CASSSDRNNEQFF; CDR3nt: TGTGCCAGCAGTTCGGACAGGAACAATGAGCAGTTCTTC
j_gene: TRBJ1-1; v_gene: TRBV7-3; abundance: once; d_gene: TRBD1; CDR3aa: CASSLAPGTGSLGGTEAFF; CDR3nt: TGTGCCAGCAGCCTAGCCCCGGGGACAGGGAGTTTGGGGGGCACTGAAGCTTTCTTT
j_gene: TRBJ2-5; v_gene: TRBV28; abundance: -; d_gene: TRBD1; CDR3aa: CASSFPDRGSRETQYF; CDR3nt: TGTGCCAGCAGTTTTCCGGACAGGGGATCTAGAGAGACCCAGTACTTC